Below, one T cell receptor (beta chain) is given with its context. The data belong to a study of CD8+ T cells in alopecia areata. Germline V CDR1 and CDR2: SEHNR, FQNEAQ (reference sequence). V gave up 3 bases and J gave up 2 bases, with 12 bases separating them. The CDR3 consists of 15 residues. The treatment is: oral pan-JAK inhibitor, 5-10 mg twice daily. Once RNA had been extracted, it was reverse transcribed into cDNA to act as the sequencing template. Sequenced by immunoSEQ multiplex PCR; TCRdb stores in-frame clones only, minus some. Of over 100,000 clones listed, 50% to 55% were seen once; the top ten hold approximately 0.46%.

The receptor comes from a human donor with alopecia areata. This chain joins TRBV7-9 and TRBJ2-3; a possible D gene is TRBD2 (6 bases). The sample in question was CD4+ T cells sorted from blood, obtained at week 4, from a patient treated with tofacitinib. The CDR3 coding sequence is TGTGCCAGCAGCTTTGGGACTTACTTCACAGATACGCAGTATTTT. Its protein product is CASSFGTYFTDTQYF. Drawing the rest from reference TRBV7-9 and TRBJ2-3, the complete variable domain is DTGVSQNPRHKITKRGQNVTFRCDPISEHNRLYWYRQTLGQGPEFLTYFQNEAQLEKSRLLSDRFSAERPKGSFSTLEIQRTEQGDSAMYLCASSFGTYFTDTQYFGPGTRLTVL.